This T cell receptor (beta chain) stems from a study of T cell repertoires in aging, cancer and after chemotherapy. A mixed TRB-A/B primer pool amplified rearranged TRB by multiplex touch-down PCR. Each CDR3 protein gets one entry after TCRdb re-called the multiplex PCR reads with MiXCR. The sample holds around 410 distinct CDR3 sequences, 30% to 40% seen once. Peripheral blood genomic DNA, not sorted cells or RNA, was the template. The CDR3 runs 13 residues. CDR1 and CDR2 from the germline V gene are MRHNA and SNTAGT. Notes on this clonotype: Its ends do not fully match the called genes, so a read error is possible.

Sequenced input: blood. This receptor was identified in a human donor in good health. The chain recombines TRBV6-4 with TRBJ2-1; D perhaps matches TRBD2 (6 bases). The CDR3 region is CPSSDASEGEQFF. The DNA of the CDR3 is TGTCCCAGCAGTGACGCTAGCGAAGGTGAGCAGTTCTTC.